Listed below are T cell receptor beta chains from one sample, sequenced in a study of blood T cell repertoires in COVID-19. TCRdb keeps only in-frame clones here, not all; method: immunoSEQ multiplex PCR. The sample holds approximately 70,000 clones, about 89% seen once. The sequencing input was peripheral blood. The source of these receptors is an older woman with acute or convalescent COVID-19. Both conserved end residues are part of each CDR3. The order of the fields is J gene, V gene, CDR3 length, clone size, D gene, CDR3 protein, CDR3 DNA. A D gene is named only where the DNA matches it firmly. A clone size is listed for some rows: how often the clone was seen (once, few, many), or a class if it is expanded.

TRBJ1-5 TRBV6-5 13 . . CATRRGSNQPQHF TGTGCCACCCGCAGGGGAAGCAATCAGCCCCAGCATTTT
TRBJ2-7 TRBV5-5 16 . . CASSLGAGKRVGEQYF TGTGCCAGCAGCTTGGGTGCAGGGAAGCGAGTTGGGGAGCAGTACTTC
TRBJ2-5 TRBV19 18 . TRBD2 CASSTHRFGTSGQETQYF TGTGCCAGTAGTACCCACAGGTTTGGGACTAGCGGACAAGAGACCCAGTACTTC
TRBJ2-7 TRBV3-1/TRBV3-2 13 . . CASSRQVRYEQYF TGTGCCAGCAGCCGACAGGTACGCTACGAGCAGTACTTC
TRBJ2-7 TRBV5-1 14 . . CASSLAGDRVEQYF TGCGCCAGCAGCTTGGCCGGCGATCGGGTCGAGCAGTACTTC
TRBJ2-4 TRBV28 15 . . CASSGAGLAKNIQYF TGTGCCAGCAGTGGGGCAGGTCTGGCCAAAAACATTCAGTACTTC
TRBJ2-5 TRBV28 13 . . CASSWQFQETQYF TGTGCCAGCAGTTGGCAGTTTCAAGAGACCCAGTACTTC
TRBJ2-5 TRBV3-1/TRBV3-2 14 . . CASSQDGGLETQYF TGTGCCAGCAGCCAAGACGGGGGTCTAGAGACCCAGTACTTC
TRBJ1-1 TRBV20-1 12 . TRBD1 CSASIQGQGAFF TGCAGTGCTAGTATCCAGGGACAGGGGGCTTTCTTT
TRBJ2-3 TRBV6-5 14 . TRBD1 CASQQGHSGDTQYF TGTGCCAGTCAACAGGGGCATTCAGGAGATACGCAGTATTTT
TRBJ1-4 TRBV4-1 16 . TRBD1 CASSLGQGATNEKLFF TGCGCCAGCAGCCTCGGACAGGGTGCAACTAATGAAAAACTGTTTTTT
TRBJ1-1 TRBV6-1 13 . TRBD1 CASSESGGTEAFF TGTGCCAGCAGTGAGTCAGGGGGAACTGAAGCTTTCTTT
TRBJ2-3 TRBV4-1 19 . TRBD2 CASSLLSVTSGGVADTQYF TGCGCCAGCAGCCTTCTAAGCGTGACGAGCGGGGGGGTTGCAGATACGCAGTATTTT
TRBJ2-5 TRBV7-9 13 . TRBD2 CASSPRTSETQYF TGTGCCAGCAGCCCCCGGACTAGTGAGACCCAGTACTTC
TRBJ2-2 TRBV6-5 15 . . CASSYSGQNTGELFF TGTGCCAGCAGTTACTCGGGACAGAACACCGGGGAGCTGTTTTTT
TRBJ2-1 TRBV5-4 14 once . CASRRLGEEIEQFF TGTGCCAGCAGACGCCTGGGTGAGGAAATTGAGCAGTTCTTC
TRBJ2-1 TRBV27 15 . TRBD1 CASRSNRGQYNEQFF TGTGCCAGCCGTAGCAATAGGGGGCAGTACAATGAGCAGTTCTTC
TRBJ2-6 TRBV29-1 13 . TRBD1 CSATGAGANVLTF TGCAGCGCAACAGGGGCTGGGGCCAACGTCCTGACTTTC
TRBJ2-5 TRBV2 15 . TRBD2 CASSAGLAGEETQYF TGTGCCAGCAGTGCCGGACTAGCGGGGGAAGAGACCCAGTACTTC
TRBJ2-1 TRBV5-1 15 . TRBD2 CASKERLAEGTEQFF TGCGCCAGCAAGGAAAGGCTAGCGGAGGGGACTGAGCAGTTCTTC
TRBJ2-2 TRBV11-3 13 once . CASSLVQTGELFF TGTGCCAGCAGCTTAGTGCAGACCGGGGAGCTGTTTTTT
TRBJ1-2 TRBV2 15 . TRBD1 CASMTKGQAFYGYTF TGTGCCAGCATGACGAAGGGACAGGCCTTCTATGGCTACACCTTC
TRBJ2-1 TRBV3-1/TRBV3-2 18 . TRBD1 CASSQGLVRTGGLNEQFF TGTGCCAGCAGCCAAGGCCTAGTCCGGACAGGGGGTCTGAATGAGCAGTTCTTC
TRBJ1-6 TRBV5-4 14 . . CASSLVQGGSPLHF TGTGCCAGCAGCTTGGTTCAGGGAGGTTCACCCCTCCACTTT
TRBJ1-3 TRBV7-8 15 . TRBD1 CASGRDRISGNTIYF TGTGCCAGCGGCCGGGACAGGATCTCTGGAAACACCATATATTTT
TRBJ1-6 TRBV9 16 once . CASSVGPAGYNSPLHF TGTGCCAGCAGCGTAGGCCCGGCCGGGTATAATTCACCCCTCCACTTT
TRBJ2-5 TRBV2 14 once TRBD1 CASIRDRAQETQYF TGTGCCAGCATCAGGGACAGGGCCCAAGAGACCCAGTACTTC
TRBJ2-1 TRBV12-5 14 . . CASGLGDRDNEQFF TGTGCTAGTGGTTTGGGAGACAGAGACAATGAGCAGTTCTTC
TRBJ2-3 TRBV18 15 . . CASSPPVGGTDTQYF TGTGCCAGCTCACCACCAGTTGGGGGGACAGATACGCAGTATTTT
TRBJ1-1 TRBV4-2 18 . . CASSQDLQGGHMNTEAFF TGTGCCAGCAGCCAAGATCTGCAGGGTGGGCACATGAACACTGAAGCTTTCTTT
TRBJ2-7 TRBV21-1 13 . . CASRGAGDYEQYF TGTGCCAGCAGGGGAGCGGGGGACTACGAGCAGTACTTC
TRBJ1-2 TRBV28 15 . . CASSLSSWGVEGYTF TGTGCCAGCAGTTTGTCTTCTTGGGGCGTAGAGGGCTACACCTTC
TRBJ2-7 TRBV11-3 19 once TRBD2 CATFLAGTSGILLSYEQYF TGTGCCACTTTTCTCGCCGGGACTAGCGGGATTTTGCTCTCCTACGAGCAGTACTTC
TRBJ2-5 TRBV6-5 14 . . CASTITSSKETQYF TGTGCCAGCACCATCACTAGCAGTAAAGAGACCCAGTACTTC
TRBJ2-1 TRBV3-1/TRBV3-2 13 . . CASSPRGYNEQFF TGTGCCAGCAGCCCCAGGGGATACAATGAGCAGTTCTTC
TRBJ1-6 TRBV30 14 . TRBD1 CAWSPDRGGSPLHF TGTGCCTGGAGTCCGGACAGGGGAGGATCACCCCTCCACTTT
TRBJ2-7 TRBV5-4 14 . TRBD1 CASSSRTGLYEQYF TGTGCCAGCAGCTCGCGGACAGGGCTCTACGAGCAGTACTTC